This T cell receptor (beta chain) was captured by sequencing in a study of blood T cells in healthy people across ages. Study findings and constraints: Age advanced and TCR beta diversity per million T cells fell, roughly linearly.

Roughly 9 milliliters of peripheral blood were drawn from each donor. Per sample, at least 5 micrograms of total RNA were extracted. With a J-beta primer mix and a sample-barcoded 5' primer, a second PCR ran roughly 7 to 11 cycles. CDR3-containing paired-end reads numbering at least 2.5 million came from each sample. Via MiXCR, TCRdb re-called the 5' RACE reads, giving one row per CDR3 protein. Of about 730,000 distinct CDR3 sequences in the sample, around 40% were seen once. V trimming: 6 bases; J trimming: 3 bases; junction bases outside the gene matches: 3. Germline assignment: CDR1 SQVTM and CDR2 ANQGSEA. CDR3 length: 13 amino acids. This clonotype turned up a few times. Its antigen is not known.

The genes are TRBV29-1 and TRBJ2-3; 10 bases map to TRBD2. The sequencing sample was made of blood. This clonotype originated in a woman aged 60-70 years in good health. CDR3 DNA: TGCAGCGTCGGGGGACTAGCGACAGATACGCAGTATTTT. Protein sequence: CSVGGLATDTQYF.